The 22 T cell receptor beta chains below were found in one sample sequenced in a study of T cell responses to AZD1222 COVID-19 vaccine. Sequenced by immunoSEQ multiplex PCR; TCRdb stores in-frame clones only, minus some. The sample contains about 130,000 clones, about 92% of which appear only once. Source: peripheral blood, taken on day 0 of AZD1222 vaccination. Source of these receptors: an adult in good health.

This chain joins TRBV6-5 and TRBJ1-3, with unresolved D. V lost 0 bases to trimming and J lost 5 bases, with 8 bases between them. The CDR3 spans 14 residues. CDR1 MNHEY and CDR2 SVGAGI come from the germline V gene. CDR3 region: CASSYSMVRNTIYF. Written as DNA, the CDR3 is TGTGCCAGCAGTTACTCGATGGTGCGAAACACCATATATTTT.

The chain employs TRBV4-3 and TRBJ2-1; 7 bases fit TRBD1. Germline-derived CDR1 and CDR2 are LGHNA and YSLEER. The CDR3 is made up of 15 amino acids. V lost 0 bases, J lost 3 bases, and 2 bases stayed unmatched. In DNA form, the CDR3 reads TGCGCCAGCAGCCAAGATCGGGACAGCTACAATGAGCAGTTCTTC. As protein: CASSQDRDSYNEQFF.

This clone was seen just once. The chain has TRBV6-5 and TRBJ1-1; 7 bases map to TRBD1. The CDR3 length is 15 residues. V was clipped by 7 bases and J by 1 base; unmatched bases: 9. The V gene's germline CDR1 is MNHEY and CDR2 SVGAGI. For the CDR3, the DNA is TGTGCCAGCAATCGAGGGGGCCCGTGGAACACTGAAGCTTTCTTT. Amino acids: CASNRGGPWNTEAFF.

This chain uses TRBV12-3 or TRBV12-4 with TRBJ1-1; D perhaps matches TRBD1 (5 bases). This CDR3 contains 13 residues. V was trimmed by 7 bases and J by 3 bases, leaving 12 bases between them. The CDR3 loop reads CASTLSGDTEAFF. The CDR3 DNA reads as TGTGCCAGCACGCTATCGGGGGACACTGAAGCTTTCTTT.

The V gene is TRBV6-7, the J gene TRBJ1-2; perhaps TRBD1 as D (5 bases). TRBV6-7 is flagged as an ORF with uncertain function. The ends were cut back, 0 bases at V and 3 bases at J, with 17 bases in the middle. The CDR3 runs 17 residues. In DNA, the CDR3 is TGTGCCAGCAGTTACTCGGTCCCCCGAAGAGGGGACTATGGCTACACCTTC. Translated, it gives CASSYSVPRRGDYGYTF.

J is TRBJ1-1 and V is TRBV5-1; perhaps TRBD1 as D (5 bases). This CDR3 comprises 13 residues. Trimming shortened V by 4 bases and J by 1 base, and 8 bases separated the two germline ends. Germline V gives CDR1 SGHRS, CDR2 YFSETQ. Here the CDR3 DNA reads TGCGCCAGCAGCAAGCAGGGGAACACTGAAGCTTTCTTT. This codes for CASSKQGNTEAFF.

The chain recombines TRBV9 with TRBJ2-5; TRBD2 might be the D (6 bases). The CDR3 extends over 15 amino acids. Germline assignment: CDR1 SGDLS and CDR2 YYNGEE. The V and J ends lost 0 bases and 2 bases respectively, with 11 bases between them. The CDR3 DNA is TGTGCCAGCAGCGTAGATTCGGGGGATCAAGAGACCCAGTACTTC. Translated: CASSVDSGDQETQYF.

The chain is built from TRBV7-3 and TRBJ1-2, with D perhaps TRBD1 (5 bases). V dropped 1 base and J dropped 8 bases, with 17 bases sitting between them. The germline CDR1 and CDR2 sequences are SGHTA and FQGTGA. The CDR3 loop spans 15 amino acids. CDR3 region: CASSLIGQGREGYTF. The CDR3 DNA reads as TGTGCCAGCAGCTTAATTGGCCAGGGTCGGGAGGGCTACACCTTC.

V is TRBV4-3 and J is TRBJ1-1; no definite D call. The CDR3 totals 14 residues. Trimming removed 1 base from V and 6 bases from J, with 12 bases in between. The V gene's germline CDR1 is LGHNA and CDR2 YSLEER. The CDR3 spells CASSQGSWLSEAFF. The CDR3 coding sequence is TGCGCCAGCAGCCAAGGGTCCTGGCTCTCTGAAGCTTTCTTT.

CDR3 amino acids: CASSPGDSKETQYF. CDR3 nucleotide sequence: TGTGCCAGCAGCCCAGGGGACTCTAAAGAGACCCAGTACTTC. This chain joins TRBV7-2 and TRBJ2-5; D possibly matches TRBD1 or TRBD2 (6 bases each). Germline V gene data show CDR1 as SGHTA and CDR2 as FQGNSA. The V end lost 5 bases, the J end lost 3 bases, and 13 bases lay between the germline ends. The CDR3 has 14 residues.

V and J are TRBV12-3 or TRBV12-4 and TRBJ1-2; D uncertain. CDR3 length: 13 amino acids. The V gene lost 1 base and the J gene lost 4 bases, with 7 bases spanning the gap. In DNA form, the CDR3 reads TGTGCCAGCAGTTTAGACAGAAGCTATGGCTACACCTTC. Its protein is CASSLDRSYGYTF.

The CDR3 loop reads CASSQHGTGARAEAFF. CDR3 bases: TGTGCCAGCAGCCAACACGGGACAGGGGCTCGGGCTGAAGCTTTCTTT. V gene TRBV3-1 (or the pseudogene TRBV3-2) combines with J gene TRBJ1-1; 10 nucleotides agree with TRBD1. The CDR3 has 16 amino acids. Looked up from germline, CDR1 is LGHDT and CDR2 is YNNKEL (reference sequence). The junction had 9 bases not matched to a gene; V was cut back by 2 bases and J by 6 bases.

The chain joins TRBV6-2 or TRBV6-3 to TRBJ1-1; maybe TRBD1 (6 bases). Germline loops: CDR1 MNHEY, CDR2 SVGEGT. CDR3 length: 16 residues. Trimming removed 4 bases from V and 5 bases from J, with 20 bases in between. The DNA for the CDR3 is TGTGCCAGCAGTTTCAGTGGGTGGCTAGGGGGGACTGAAGCTTTCTTT. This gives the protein CASSFSGWLGGTEAFF.

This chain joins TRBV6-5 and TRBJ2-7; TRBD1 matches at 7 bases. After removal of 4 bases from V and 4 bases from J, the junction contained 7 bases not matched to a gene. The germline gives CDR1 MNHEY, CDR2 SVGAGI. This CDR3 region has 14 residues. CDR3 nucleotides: TGTGCCAGCAGTTCCCGAGAGGGGGCGTACGAGCAGTACTTC. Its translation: CASSSREGAYEQYF.

CDR3 DNA: TGTGCCAGCAGCGTAGAGGCAACCTCTGGAAACACCATATATTTT. It is translated as CASSVEATSGNTIYF. The chain has TRBV9 and TRBJ1-3, with D hard to call. CDR1 is SGDLS, CDR2 YYNGEE, per germline. The V end was cut by 0 bases, the J end by 0 bases, with 7 bases between. This CDR3 is built from 15 residues.

CDR3 DNA: TGTGCCATCAGTGTGGGGGTCGGGGGCGAGCAGTACTTC. Protein: CAISVGVGGEQYF. The chain carries TRBV10-3 and TRBJ2-7, with D possibly being TRBD2 (6 bases). Germline CDR1 and CDR2: ENHRY and SYGVKD. V lost 4 bases and J 6 bases, leaving 13 bases between the germline ends. The CDR3 is 13 residues long.

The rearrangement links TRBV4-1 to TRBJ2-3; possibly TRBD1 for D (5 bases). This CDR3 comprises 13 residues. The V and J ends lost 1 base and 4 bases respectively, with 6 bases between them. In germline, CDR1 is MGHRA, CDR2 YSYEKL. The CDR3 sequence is CASSQVGADTQYF. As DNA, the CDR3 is TGCGCCAGCAGCCAAGTAGGGGCAGATACGCAGTATTTT.

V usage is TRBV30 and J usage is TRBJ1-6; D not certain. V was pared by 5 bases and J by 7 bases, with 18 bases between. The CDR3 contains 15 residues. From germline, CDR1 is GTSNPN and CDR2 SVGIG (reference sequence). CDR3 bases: TGTGCCTGGGCACTATCGGCAGTTGGGAATTCACCCCTCCACTTT. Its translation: CAWALSAVGNSPLHF.

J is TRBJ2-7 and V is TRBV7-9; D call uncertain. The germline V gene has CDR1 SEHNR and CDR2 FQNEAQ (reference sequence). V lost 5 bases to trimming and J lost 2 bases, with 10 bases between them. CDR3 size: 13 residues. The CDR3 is CASSPTRTYEQYF. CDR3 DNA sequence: TGTGCCAGCAGCCCGACACGGACCTACGAGCAGTACTTC. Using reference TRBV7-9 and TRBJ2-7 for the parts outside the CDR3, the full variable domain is DTGVSQNPRHKITKRGQNVTFRCDPISEHNRLYWYRQTLGQGPEFLTYFQNEAQLEKSRLLSDRFSAERPKGSFSTLEIQRTEQGDSAMYLCASSPTRTYEQYFGPGTRLTVT.

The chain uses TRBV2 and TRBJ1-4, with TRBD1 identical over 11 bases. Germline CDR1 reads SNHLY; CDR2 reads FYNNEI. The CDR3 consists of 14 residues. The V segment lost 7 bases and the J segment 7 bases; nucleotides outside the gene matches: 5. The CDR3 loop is CASKLGQGGEKLFF. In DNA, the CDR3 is TGTGCCAGCAAACTGGGACAGGGGGGTGAAAAACTGTTTTTT.

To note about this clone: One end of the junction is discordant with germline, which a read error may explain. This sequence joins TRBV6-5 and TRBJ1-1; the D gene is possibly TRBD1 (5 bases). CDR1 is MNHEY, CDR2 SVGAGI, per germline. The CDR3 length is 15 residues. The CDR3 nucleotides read TGTGCCAGCAGTCCCCAGCAGGGAATCTCCCCTGAGGCTTTCTTT. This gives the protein CASSPQQGISPEAFF.

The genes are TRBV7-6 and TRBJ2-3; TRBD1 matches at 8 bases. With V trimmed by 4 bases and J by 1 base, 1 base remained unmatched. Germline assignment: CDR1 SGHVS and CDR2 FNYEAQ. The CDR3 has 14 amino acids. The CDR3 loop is CASSSGQGTDTQYF. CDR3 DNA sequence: TGTGCCAGCAGCTCGGGACAGGGCACAGATACGCAGTATTTT.